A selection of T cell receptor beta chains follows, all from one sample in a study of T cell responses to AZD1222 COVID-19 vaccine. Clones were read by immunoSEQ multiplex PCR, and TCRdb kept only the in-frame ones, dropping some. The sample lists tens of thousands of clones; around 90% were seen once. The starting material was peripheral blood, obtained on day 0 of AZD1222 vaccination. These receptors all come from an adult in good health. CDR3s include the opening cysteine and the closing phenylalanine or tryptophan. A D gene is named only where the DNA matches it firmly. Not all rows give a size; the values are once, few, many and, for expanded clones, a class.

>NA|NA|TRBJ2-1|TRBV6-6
CASSYAAGDEQFF
TGTGCCAGCAGTTACGCGGCAGGGGATGAGCAGTTCTTC
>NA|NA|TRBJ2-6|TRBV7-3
CASSIQGGGANVLTF
TGTGCCAGCAGCATACAGGGAGGAGGGGCCAACGTCCTGACTTTC
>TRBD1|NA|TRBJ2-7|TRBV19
CASSMSGTGGYEQYF
TGTGCCAGTAGTATGTCCGGGACAGGGGGCTACGAGCAGTACTTC
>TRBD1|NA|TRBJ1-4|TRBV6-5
CASSRTGYNEKLFF
TGTGCCAGCAGTCGGACAGGCTATAATGAAAAACTGTTTTTT
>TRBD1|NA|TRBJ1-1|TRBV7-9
CASNNRGANTEAFF
TGTGCCAGCAACAACAGGGGTGCAAACACTGAAGCTTTCTTT
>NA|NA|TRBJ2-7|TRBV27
CASSYGSIGGYEQYF
TGTGCCAGCAGTTATGGCAGTATAGGGGGCTACGAGCAGTACTTC
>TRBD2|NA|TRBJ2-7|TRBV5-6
CASSLALAGIYEQYF
TGTGCCAGCAGCTTGGCGTTAGCGGGAATCTACGAGCAGTACTTC
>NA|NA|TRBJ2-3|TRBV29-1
CSADTQYF
TGCAGCGCTGATACGCAGTATTTT
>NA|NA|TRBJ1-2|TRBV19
CASSRTTTGWNYGYTF
TGTGCCAGTAGTAGAACGACAACTGGGTGGAACTATGGCTACACCTTC
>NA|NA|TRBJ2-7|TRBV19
CASSAKAYEQYF
TGTGCCAGTAGTGCCAAAGCCTACGAGCAGTACTTC
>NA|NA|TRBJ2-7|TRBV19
CASSIPGHDYEQYF
TGTGCCAGTAGTATTCCGGGACACGACTACGAGCAGTACTTC
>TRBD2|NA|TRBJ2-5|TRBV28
CASTYSGRGETQYF
TGTGCCAGCACCTACAGCGGGAGAGGAGAGACCCAGTACTTC
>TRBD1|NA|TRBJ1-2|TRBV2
CASRATGGDRANYGYTF
TGTGCCAGCAGGGCTACGGGTGGGGACAGAGCTAACTATGGCTACACCTTC
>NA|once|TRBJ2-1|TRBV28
CASSPGYNEQFF
TGTGCCAGCAGTCCGGGGTACAATGAGCAGTTCTTC
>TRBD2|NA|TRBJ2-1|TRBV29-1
CSVVTSGVYNEQFF
TGCAGCGTTGTTACTAGCGGGGTCTACAATGAGCAGTTCTTC
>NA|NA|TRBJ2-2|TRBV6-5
CASTLKTRDHGELFF
TGTGCCAGCACCCTTAAGACGCGGGATCACGGGGAGCTGTTTTTT
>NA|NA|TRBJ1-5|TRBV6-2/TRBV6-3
CASSYSTGAYQPQHF
TGTGCCAGCAGTTACTCGACGGGGGCTTATCAGCCCCAGCATTTT
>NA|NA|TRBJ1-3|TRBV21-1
CASTEIYGGNTIYF
TGTGCCAGCACCGAGATATACGGTGGAAACACCATATATTTT
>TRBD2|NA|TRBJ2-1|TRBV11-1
CASSLGGGSNNEQFF
TGTGCCAGCAGCTTAGGGGGCGGGAGCAACAATGAGCAGTTCTTC
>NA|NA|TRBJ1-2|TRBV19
CASSKTLAEDFNYGYTF
TGTGCCAGTAGCAAGACCCTCGCAGAGGACTTTAACTATGGCTACACCTTC
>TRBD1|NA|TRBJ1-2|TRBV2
CASSSGQEYGYTF
TGTGCCAGCAGTTCGGGACAGGAGTATGGCTACACCTTC
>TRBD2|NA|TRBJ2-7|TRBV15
CATSRDTSAVEYF
TGTGCCACCAGCAGAGATACTAGCGCGGTGGAGTACTTC
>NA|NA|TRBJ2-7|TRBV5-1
CASSLGAARTYEQYF
TGCGCCAGCAGCTTGGGAGCGGCGAGAACCTACGAGCAGTACTTC
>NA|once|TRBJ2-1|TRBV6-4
CASSDSLESSYNEQFF
TGTGCCAGCAGTGACTCCCTCGAAAGCTCCTACAATGAGCAGTTCTTC
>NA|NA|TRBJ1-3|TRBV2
CASRYRAGNTIYF
TGTGCCAGCAGGTACAGGGCTGGAAACACCATATATTTT
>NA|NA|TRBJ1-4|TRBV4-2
CASSQNRQGTNEKLFF
TGTGCCAGCAGCCAGAACCGGCAGGGTACTAATGAAAAACTGTTTTTT
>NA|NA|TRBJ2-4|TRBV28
CATSDTLRKNIQYF
TGTGCCACCTCGGACACGCTGAGGAAAAACATTCAGTACTTC
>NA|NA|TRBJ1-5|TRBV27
CASSYGFNQPQHF
TGTGCCAGCAGTTACGGCTTCAATCAGCCCCAGCATTTT
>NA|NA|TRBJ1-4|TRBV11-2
CASSPTATAEKLFF
TGTGCCAGCAGCCCAACCGCGACTGCCGAAAAACTGTTTTTT
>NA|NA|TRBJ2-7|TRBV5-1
CASSLKARGATLSYEQYF
TGCGCCAGCAGCTTGAAAGCACGGGGGGCGACACTCTCCTACGAGCAGTACTTC
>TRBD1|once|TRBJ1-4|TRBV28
CASSAPGQGGEKLFF
TGTGCCAGCAGTGCTCCGGGACAGGGGGGCGAAAAACTGTTTTTT
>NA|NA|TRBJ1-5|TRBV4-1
CASSPRAGLSNQPQHF
TGCGCCAGCAGCCCTCGAGCGGGCCTTAGCAATCAGCCCCAGCATTTT
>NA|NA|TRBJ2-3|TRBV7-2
CASSFTRTDTQYF
TGTGCCAGCAGCTTTACGCGCACAGATACGCAGTATTTT
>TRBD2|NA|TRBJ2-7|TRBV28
CASSPPGTSGYEQYF
TGTGCCAGCAGCCCTCCCGGGACTAGCGGCTACGAGCAGTACTTC
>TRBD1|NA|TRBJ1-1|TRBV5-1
CASSPLTGTSTEAFF
TGCGCCAGCAGCCCCCTGACAGGGACGTCCACTGAAGCTTTCTTT
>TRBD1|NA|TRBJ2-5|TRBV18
CASSQGTAETQYF
TGTGCCAGCTCACAGGGGACAGCGGAGACCCAGTACTTC
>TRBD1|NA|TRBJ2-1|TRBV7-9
CASSLRQGVKEQFF
TGTGCCAGCAGCTTAAGGCAGGGGGTTAAGGAGCAGTTCTTC
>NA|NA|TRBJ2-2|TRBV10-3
CAISDNRGGGAGTGELFF
TGTGCCATCAGTGATAATCGAGGGGGGGGCGCGGGCACCGGGGAGCTGTTTTTT
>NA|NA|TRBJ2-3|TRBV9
CASTAGQQTDTQYF
TGTGCCAGCACCGCGGGACAGCAAACAGATACGCAGTATTTT
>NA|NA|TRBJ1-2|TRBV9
CASSVEVSSYGYTF
TGTGCCAGCAGCGTAGAGGTGTCCAGCTATGGCTACACCTTC
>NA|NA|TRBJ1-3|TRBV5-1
CASSPGSDSTGNTIYF
TGCGCCAGCAGCCCCGGGTCAGACTCGACTGGAAACACCATATATTTT
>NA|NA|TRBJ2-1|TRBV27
CASSLAGILRNEQFF
TGTGCCAGCAGTTTAGCCGGTATCCTCCGTAATGAGCAGTTCTTC
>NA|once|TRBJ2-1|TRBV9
CATGGRRDNEQFF
TGTGCCACCGGGGGGCGGAGGGACAATGAGCAGTTCTTC
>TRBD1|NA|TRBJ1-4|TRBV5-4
CASSPGQDEEKLFF
TGTGCCAGCAGCCCGGGACAGGACGAGGAAAAACTGTTTTTT
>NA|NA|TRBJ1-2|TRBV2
CASSENYGYTF
TGTGCCAGCAGTGAAAACTATGGCTACACCTTC
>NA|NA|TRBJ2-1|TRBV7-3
CASSSDAHQYNEQFF
TGTGCCAGCAGCTCGGACGCCCATCAATACAATGAGCAGTTCTTC
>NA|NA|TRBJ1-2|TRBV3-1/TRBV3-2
CASSQAQFIGYTF
TGTGCCAGCAGCCAAGCCCAGTTTATCGGCTACACCTTC
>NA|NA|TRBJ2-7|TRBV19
CASGGGQAYEQYF
TGTGCCAGTGGGGGCGGGCAAGCCTACGAGCAGTACTTC
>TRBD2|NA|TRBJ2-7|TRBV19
CASSIVGDYSYEQYF
TGTGCCAGTAGTATAGTGGGGGACTACTCCTACGAGCAGTACTTC
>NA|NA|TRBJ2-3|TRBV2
CASNPWGGSTDTQYF
TGTGCCAGCAATCCGTGGGGCGGGAGCACAGATACGCAGTATTTT
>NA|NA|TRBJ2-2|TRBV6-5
CASSYTGDTGELFF
TGTGCCAGCAGTTACACCGGGGACACCGGGGAGCTGTTTTTT
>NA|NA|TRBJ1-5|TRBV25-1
CASSEGYSNQPQHF
TGTGCCAGCAGTGAAGGGTATAGCAATCAGCCCCAGCATTTT
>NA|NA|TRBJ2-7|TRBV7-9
CASSSPNEQYF
TGTGCCAGCAGCTCCCCTAACGAGCAGTACTTC
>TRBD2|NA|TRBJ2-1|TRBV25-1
CASSRTSLYNEQFF
TGTGCCAGCAGTCGGACTAGCCTCTACAATGAGCAGTTCTTC
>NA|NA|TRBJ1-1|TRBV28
CASSSRQNMNTEAFF
TGTGCCAGCAGTTCCCGACAGAACATGAACACTGAAGCTTTCTTT
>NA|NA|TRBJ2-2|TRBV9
CASSEGGTGELFF
TGTGCCAGCAGCGAAGGGGGCACCGGGGAGCTGTTTTTT
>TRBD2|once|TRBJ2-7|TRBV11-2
CASSFSGTSAPLGSF
TGTGCCAGCAGCTTCTCCGGGACTAGCGCCCCCCTTGGTTCATTC